The 32 T cell receptor beta chains presented below share a single source sample, sequenced in a study of CD4 T cells in relation to SARS-CoV-2 and coronaviruses (dated by TCRdb to about 2021). CD4+ T cells from unexposed donors were collected before the COVID-19 pandemic (2011-2018). The library was built by means of the immunoSEQ multiplex PCR assay. TCRdb mirrors the immuneACCESS table, restricted to in-frame sequences. Some clones are absent from its copies; in checked studies, under half trace to an unresolved V gene, and the reason for the others is unknown. The sample data list under 90,000 clones, and approximately 93% of these were observed just once. 0.23% of the sample is held by the ten biggest clonotypes. The specimen sequenced was naive CD4+ T cells from PBMCs. What the cell subset or site label conveys for this sample: naive CD4+ T cells isolated by negative enrichment. Receptors originate from a human donor in good health.

The rearrangement joins TRBV9 to TRBJ1-3; weak D call: TRBD1 (5 bases). The V end lost 0 bases, the J end lost 0 bases, and 22 bases lay between the germline ends. The CDR3 consists of 20 residues. Germline lookup yields CDR1 SGDLS and CDR2 YYNGEE. The chain's CDR3 is CASSVVPTSGTASSGNTIYF. The CDR3 DNA is TGTGCCAGCAGCGTAGTTCCTACTTCCGGGACGGCGAGCTCTGGAAACACCATATATTTT.

The chain uses TRBV6-6 and TRBJ1-5; D perhaps matches TRBD1 (6 bases). The germline V gene encodes CDR1 MNHNY and CDR2 SVGAGI (reference sequence). V lost 5 bases, J lost 1 base, and 21 bases lay in between. This CDR3 region has 18 residues. CDR3 protein: CASSPKGRGAESNQPQHF. The CDR3 coding sequence is TGTGCCAGCAGTCCAAAAGGGCGGGGGGCGGAAAGCAATCAGCCCCAGCATTTT.

This clone is a singleton in its sample. The genes are TRBV28 and TRBJ2-5; TRBD1 aligns across 9 bases. CDR1 and CDR2 (germline): MDHEN, SYDVKM. This CDR3 is built from 15 residues. The V segment lost 6 bases and the J segment 5 bases; nucleotides outside the gene matches: 10. The CDR3 protein is CASRPGQGRWETQYF. As DNA, the CDR3 is TGTGCCAGCAGACCCGGACAGGGGAGATGGGAGACCCAGTACTTC. Together with reference TRBV28 and TRBJ2-5, the CDR3 gives the full variable domain: DVKVTQSSRYLVKRTGEKVFLECVQDMDHENMFWYRQDPGLGLRLIYFSYDVKMKEKGDIPEGYSVSREKKERFSLILESASTNQTSMYLCASRPGQGRWETQYFGPGTRLLVL.

The chain recombines TRBV11-2 with TRBJ1-1; D is unresolved. CDR1 and CDR2 from the germline V gene are SGHAT and FQNNGV. The V gene lost 2 bases and the J gene lost 4 bases, with 17 bases spanning the gap. The CDR3 loop spans 16 amino acids. The DNA of the CDR3 is TGTGCCAGCAGCTTAAGTTCACGCAGGTTACCCACTGAAGCTTTCTTT. This gives the protein CASSLSSRRLPTEAFF.

V is TRBV14 and J is TRBJ2-3, with D possibly TRBD1 on 6 matching bases. The CDR3 consists of 14 residues. Germline CDR1 and CDR2: SGHDN and FVKESK. V shed 4 bases and J shed 2 bases, with 10 bases lying between them. CDR3 amino acids: CASSLNRVTDTQYF. As DNA, the CDR3 is TGTGCCAGCAGCCTAAACAGGGTCACAGATACGCAGTATTTT.

V is TRBV7-2 and J is TRBJ2-7; 10 nucleotides match TRBD1. This CDR3 has 15 residues. Germline V gives CDR1 SGHTA, CDR2 FQGNSA. Trimming removed 4 bases from V and 4 bases from J; junction bases left unmatched: 7. CDR3 sequence reads: CASSYAGTGEYEQYF. The CDR3 DNA reads as TGTGCCAGCAGCTATGCCGGGACAGGGGAATACGAGCAGTACTTC.

The chain links TRBV6-2 or TRBV6-3 to TRBJ2-3; 7 positions agree with TRBD2. V was clipped by 0 bases and J by 5 bases; unmatched bases: 2. Germline CDR1 is MNHEY and CDR2 is SVGEGT. The CDR3 is made up of 14 amino acids. The CDR3: CASSYSGGRDTQYF. The CDR3 bases are TGTGCCAGCAGTTACTCGGGAGGGCGAGATACGCAGTATTTT.

This clone has only one observation. The V call is TRBV3-1 (or the pseudogene TRBV3-2), the J call TRBJ2-5; perhaps TRBD2 as D (5 bases). V shed 1 base and J shed 5 bases, with 14 bases lying between them. In germline, CDR1 is LGHDT, CDR2 YNNKEL (reference sequence). CDR3 length equals 15 residues. For the CDR3, the DNA is TGTGCCAGCAGCCAAGCCCCGGGGTCGGTGGAGACCCAGTACTTC. This encodes CASSQAPGSVETQYF.

The chain has TRBV30 and TRBJ1-5; unclear D gene. CDR3 size: 15 residues. Germline-derived CDR1 and CDR2 are GTSNPN and SVGIG (reference sequence). Trimming removed 1 base from V and 4 bases from J, with 14 bases in between. This CDR3 reads CAWSGGGVPNQPQHF. CDR3 nucleotides: TGTGCCTGGAGTGGAGGTGGCGTGCCTAATCAGCCCCAGCATTTT.

The chain recombines TRBV2 with TRBJ2-7, with TRBD2 matching 16 bases. J gave up 4 bases and V 9 bases, and 12 bases lay outside the gene matches. The CDR3 has 17 residues. From germline, CDR1 is SNHLY and CDR2 FYNNEI. CDR3: CASTPGLAGGFQYEQYF. Here the CDR3 DNA reads TGTGCCAGTACTCCGGGACTAGCGGGAGGGTTTCAGTACGAGCAGTACTTC.

The rearrangement links TRBV5-4 to TRBJ2-1; D gene ambiguous. V was cut by 2 bases and J by 4 bases, with 1 base left in between. The CDR3 is 11 residues long. Germline loops: CDR1 SGHNT, CDR2 YYREEE (reference sequence). CDR3 loop: CASSFYNEQFF. In DNA, the CDR3 is TGTGCCAGCAGCTTTTACAATGAGCAGTTCTTC.

J is TRBJ1-6 and V is TRBV24-1; D is uncertain. V shed 5 bases and J shed 8 bases, with 12 bases lying between them. There are 14 residues in the CDR3. The germline CDR1 and CDR2 sequences are KGHDR and SFDVKD. The DNA of the CDR3 is TGTGCCACCAGTGCTGAGGCGTCGCATTCACCCCTCCACTTT. As protein: CATSAEASHSPLHF.

This chain uses TRBV5-1 with TRBJ2-3; 9 bases fit TRBD2. Germline trimming cut 0 bases from V and 2 bases from J; bases unmatched to any gene: 4. The CDR3 spans 16 residues. The germline gives CDR1 SGHRS, CDR2 YFSETQ. CDR3 sequence: CASSLVLAGHTDTQYF. The CDR3 DNA is TGCGCCAGCAGCTTGGTACTAGCGGGTCACACAGATACGCAGTATTTT.

Here the CDR3 DNA reads TGTGCCAGTAGTATAGATCGATATAGCAATCAGCCCCAGCATTTT. It translates to CASSIDRYSNQPQHF. This chain uses TRBV19 with TRBJ1-5; D not certain. The V and J ends lost 0 bases and 0 bases respectively, with 6 bases between them. The CDR3 covers 15 residues. The V gene's germline CDR1 is LNHDA and CDR2 SQIVND (reference sequence).

The chain employs TRBV27 and TRBJ2-7; D possibly uses TRBD1 or TRBD2 (5 bases each). Trimming removed 5 bases from V and 12 bases from J, with 35 bases in between. Germline values: CDR1 MNHEY, CDR2 SMNVEV (reference sequence). This CDR3 spans 18 amino acids. DNA of the CDR3: TGTGCCAGCAGTCCTCGGGGACGGACCCTACGAGTTGAAGGTCTACTGTACTTC. Amino acid sequence: CASSPRGRTLRVEGLLYF.

The chain uses TRBV28 and TRBJ1-3; D is unresolved. Germline CDR1 reads MDHEN; CDR2 reads SYDVKM. V was clipped by 2 bases and J by 3 bases, with 8 bases between them. The CDR3 sequence is 14 residues long. CDR3 coding DNA: TGTGCCAGCAGTTTAGTCTGGGGTGGAAACACCATATATTTT. Its protein product is CASSLVWGGNTIYF.

The genes are TRBV3-1 (or the pseudogene TRBV3-2) and TRBJ2-7; D unclear. This CDR3 has 17 amino acids. Trimming took off 0 bases at V and 5 bases at J, with 20 bases between the two ends. In germline, CDR1 is LGHDT, CDR2 YNNKEL (reference sequence). The CDR3 DNA is TGTGCCAGCAGCCAAGAGACCCCGCTAAGTGTAATCCACGAGCAGTACTTC. Translating gives CASSQETPLSVIHEQYF.

In nucleotides, the CDR3 is TGCGCCAGCAGCTTTGCGGGAGTAGGGGATACGCAGTATTTT. Translation: CASSFAGVGDTQYF. The V call is TRBV5-1, the J call TRBJ2-3; the match to TRBD2 covers 7 bases. In germline, CDR1 is SGHRS, CDR2 YFSETQ. The V segment lost 2 bases and the J segment 6 bases; nucleotides outside the gene matches: 6. The CDR3 length is 14 residues.

This chain uses TRBV6-2 or TRBV6-3 with TRBJ1-6; D unresolved. V lost 7 bases and J lost 10, with 17 bases in between. Germline V CDR1 and CDR2: MNHEY, SVGEGT. This CDR3 has 14 residues. The CDR3 region has the DNA TGTGCCAGCACCCCACGGAACCTTGGGTCACCCCTCCACTTT. Amino acid sequence: CASTPRNLGSPLHF.

The chain combines TRBV15 with TRBJ1-6; D not certain. In germline, CDR1 is LNHNV, CDR2 YYDKDF (reference sequence). The germline V and J ends were trimmed by 0 bases and 10 bases, with 22 bases remaining between them. The CDR3 runs to 18 residues. Here the CDR3 DNA reads TGTGCCACCAGCAGAGAAATCTATAGTCAGGTAGCCCACTCACCCCTCCACTTT. It codes for CATSREIYSQVAHSPLHF.

The rearrangement uses TRBV7-2 and TRBJ1-1; D is perhaps TRBD1 (5 bases). The CDR3 is 16 amino acids. Germline V gene lookup returns CDR1 SGHTA and CDR2 FQGNSA. V was shortened by 2 bases and J by 5 bases, with 18 bases between the two germline ends. The CDR3 nucleotides are TGTGCCAGCAGCTTAATCTGGGGCCGAGGTGGAACTGAAGCTTTCTTT. It yields the protein CASSLIWGRGGTEAFF. The variable domain in full, with the rest retrieved from reference TRBV7-2 and TRBJ1-1, is GAGVSQSPSNKVTEKGKDVELRCDPISGHTALYWYRQSLGQGLEFLIYFQGNSAPDKSGLPSDRFSAERTGGSVSTLTIQRTQQEDSAVYLCASSLIWGRGGTEAFFGQGTRLTVV.

This sequence joins TRBV5-6 and TRBJ1-2; D ambiguous. This CDR3 comprises 17 residues. With 3 bases removed from V and 5 bases from J, the gap between germline ends came to 23 bases. Germline CDR1 is SGHDT and CDR2 is YYEEEE. As DNA, the CDR3 is TGTGCCAGCAGCTCTGGACCGTCACCATACTCGGGTTATGGCTACACCTTC. Translated: CASSSGPSPYSGYGYTF.

J is TRBJ2-7 and V is TRBV12-3 or TRBV12-4; D may be TRBD1 (6 bases). The V end was cut by 2 bases, the J end by 4 bases, with 6 bases between. The CDR3 has 12 residues. The CDR3 reads CASSLTGYEQYF. The CDR3, as DNA: TGTGCCAGCAGTTTAACAGGGTACGAGCAGTACTTC.

The CDR3 DNA sequence: TGTGCCAGTAGACCCCCGGGACAGGGGGCCACCGGGGAGCTGTTTTTT. Translation gives CASRPPGQGATGELFF. This chain links TRBV19 with TRBJ2-2, with 12 bases fitting TRBD1. With 6 bases clipped from V and 4 bases from J, the junction kept 6 bases outside the gene matches. This CDR3 has 16 residues. Per the germline V gene, CDR1 is LNHDA and CDR2 is SQIVND (reference sequence). Using reference TRBV19 and TRBJ2-2 for the parts outside the CDR3, the full variable domain is DGGITQSPKYLFRKEGQNVTLSCEQNLNHDAMYWYRQDPGQGLRLIYYSQIVNDFQKGDIAEGYSVSREKKESFPLTVTSAQKNPTAFYLCASRPPGQGATGELFFGEGSRLTVL.

The chain is built from TRBV11-3 and TRBJ2-1; 8 bases match TRBD2. The CDR3 runs to 15 residues. The V gene's germline CDR1 is SGHNT and CDR2 YENEEA. After removal of 0 bases from V and 5 bases from J, the junction contained 3 bases not matched to a gene. The chain's CDR3 is CASSLEPTSDNEQFF. CDR3 nucleotides: TGTGCCAGCAGCTTAGAGCCGACTAGCGACAATGAGCAGTTCTTC.

The V and J genes are TRBV7-6 and TRBJ2-7; 8 nucleotides align to TRBD1. Germline V gives CDR1 SGHVS, CDR2 FNYEAQ. The CDR3 sequence is 18 residues long. Trimming removed 1 base from V and 6 bases from J; junction bases left unmatched: 17. CDR3 protein: CASSLVTARRGRQGEQYF. The CDR3 DNA reads as TGTGCCAGCAGCTTAGTAACGGCACGCAGGGGGCGTCAAGGCGAGCAGTACTTC.

The chain joins TRBV30 to TRBJ2-6; D remains unclear. Trimming left V 2 bases short and J 2 bases short, with 7 bases between. Germline loops: CDR1 GTSNPN, CDR2 SVGIG (reference sequence). The CDR3 is made up of 14 amino acids. The CDR3 DNA follows: TGTGCCTGGAGTATTGCTACTGGGGCCAACGTCCTGACTTTC. As protein: CAWSIATGANVLTF.

The rearrangement uses TRBV28 and TRBJ1-1; D perhaps matches TRBD1 (6 bases). The CDR3 is 15 amino acids. V lost 6 bases and J lost 1, with 15 bases in between. The germline V gene encodes CDR1 MDHEN and CDR2 SYDVKM. CDR3 in amino acids: CASSRPGQRNTEAFF. CDR3 bases: TGTGCCAGCAGCCGACCGGGACAAAGGAACACTGAAGCTTTCTTT.

This chain joins TRBV9 and TRBJ1-2; 7 bases fit TRBD1. The CDR3 totals 14 residues. Germline V CDR1 and CDR2: SGDLS, YYNGEE. V lost 0 bases and J lost 4; bases outside the gene matches: 3. CDR3 protein: CASSVGDSGYGYTF. CDR3 sequence (DNA): TGTGCCAGCAGCGTAGGGGACAGCGGCTATGGCTACACCTTC.

The J gene is TRBJ2-6, the V gene TRBV18; 7 nucleotides agree with TRBD2. J lost 2 bases, V lost 6 bases, and 4 bases had no gene match. This CDR3 region has 15 residues. Germline CDR1 and CDR2: KGHSH and LQKENI. The CDR3 here is CASSPGTTGANVLTF. CDR3 nucleotide sequence: TGTGCCAGCTCGCCGGGGACTACTGGGGCCAACGTCCTGACTTTC.

The chain combines TRBV27 with TRBJ2-7; TRBD2 might be the D (5 bases). The CDR3 contains 15 residues. CDR1 is MNHEY, CDR2 SMNVEV, per germline (reference sequence). The V gene lost 3 bases and the J gene lost 0 bases, with 12 bases spanning the gap. CDR3 in amino acids: CASSFLGLSSYEQYF. The CDR3 DNA is TGTGCCAGCAGTTTCCTTGGACTGAGCTCCTACGAGCAGTACTTC.

The chain combines TRBV19 with TRBJ2-3; possible D gene TRBD2, 5 bases. Germline values: CDR1 LNHDA, CDR2 SQIVND (reference sequence). V was cut by 3 bases and J by 1 base, with 11 bases left in between. CDR3 length: 15 amino acids. The CDR3 region is CASSILARGTDTQYF. CDR3 bases: TGTGCCAGTAGTATCCTAGCTAGGGGCACAGATACGCAGTATTTT.